A selection of T cell receptor beta chains follows, all from one sample in a study of T-cell reconstitution after alpha-beta-depleted transplantation in children. TCRdb re-called the PCR reads with MiXCR, one entry per CDR3 protein. The table has approximately 800,000 distinct CDR3 sequences, under 20% seen once; the top ten hold around 5%. This sample comprised PBMCs, mostly from graft donor cells, obtained 360 days after TCRalphabeta/CD19-depleted stem cell transplant. All receptors derive from a male patient between 5 and 17 years old who had a stem cell transplant for acute lymphoblastic leukemia, so the T cells may come from the graft donor. CDR3s include the opening cysteine and the closing phenylalanine or tryptophan. A D gene is named only where the DNA matches it firmly.

TRBD1 TRBV27 CASSLWDRANTGELFF
. TRBV4-2 CASSQGPDPAKPYEQYF
TRBD2 TRBV2 CASMTLRTSGRGTDTQYF
. TRBV13 CASSPKGGGHEQYF
TRBD1 TRBV24-1 CATRDRGVQPQHF
. TRBV24-1 CATKSGREGHQPQHF
. TRBV30 CAWSQGDTQYF
. TRBV5-1 CASQTAVGFNNEQFF
. TRBV6-1 CAIRIAGEETQYF
. TRBV10-3 CAISESVGAGVRYNEQFF
. TRBV5-1 CASSWDGSANTGELFF
. TRBV3-1 CASSHSGLDEQFF
TRBD2 TRBV7-9 CASSVEGLAGRETQYF
. TRBV5-1 CASSLVTVAGSEAFF
TRBD2 TRBV4-2 CASSPPGGGTDTQYF
. TRBV5-1 CASGSSSEDTIYF
. TRBV6-5 CAVTEVHTEAFF
. TRBV6-1 CAIPRGRTGRTDTQYF
TRBD2 TRBV4-2 CASRYGTSGPTDTQYF
TRBD1 TRBV11-1 CASSPDRAGTGELFF
. TRBV11-2 CANSSLQGRRGYGYTF
. TRBV7-3 CASSFPHQSGANVLTF
TRBD2 TRBV6-5 CASRTSGRFLYEQYF
. TRBV5-1 CASSAYHSQETQYF
. TRBV5-1 CASSLGQPAEAFF
TRBD1 TRBV15 CATSNGTGRLTQYF
. TRBV2 CARRRDIQNEQFF